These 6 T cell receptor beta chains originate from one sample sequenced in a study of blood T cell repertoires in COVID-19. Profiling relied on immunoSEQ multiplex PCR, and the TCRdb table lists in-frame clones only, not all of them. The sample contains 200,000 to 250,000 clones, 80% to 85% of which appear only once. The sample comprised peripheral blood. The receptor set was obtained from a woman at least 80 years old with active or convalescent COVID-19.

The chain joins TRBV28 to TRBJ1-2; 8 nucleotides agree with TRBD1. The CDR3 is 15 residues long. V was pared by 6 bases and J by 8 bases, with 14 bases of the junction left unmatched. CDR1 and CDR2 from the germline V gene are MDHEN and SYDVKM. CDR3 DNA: TGTGCCAGCAGCCTTCTGGACAGGGATATCCGGGGCTACACCTTC. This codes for CASSLLDRDIRGYTF.

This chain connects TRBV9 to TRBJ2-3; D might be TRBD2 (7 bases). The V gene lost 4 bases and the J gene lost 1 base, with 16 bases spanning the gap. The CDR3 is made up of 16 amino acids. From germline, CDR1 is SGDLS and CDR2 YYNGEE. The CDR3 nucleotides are TGTGCCAGCAGCCCGATTGGCGGGGGCGGCACAGATACGCAGTATTTT. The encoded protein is CASSPIGGGGTDTQYF.

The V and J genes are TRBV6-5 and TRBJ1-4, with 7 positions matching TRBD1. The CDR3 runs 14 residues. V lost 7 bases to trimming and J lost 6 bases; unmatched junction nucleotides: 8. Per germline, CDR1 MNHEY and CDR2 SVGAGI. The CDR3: CASNKDRADEKLFF. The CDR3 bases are TGTGCCAGCAATAAAGACAGGGCGGATGAAAAACTGTTTTTT.

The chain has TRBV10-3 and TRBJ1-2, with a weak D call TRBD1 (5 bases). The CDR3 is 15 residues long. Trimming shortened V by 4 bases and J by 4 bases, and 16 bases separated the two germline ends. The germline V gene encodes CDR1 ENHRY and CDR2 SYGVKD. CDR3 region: CAISAESPGGYGYTF. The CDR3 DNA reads TGTGCCATCAGTGCCGAATCACCCGGGGGCTATGGCTACACCTTC.

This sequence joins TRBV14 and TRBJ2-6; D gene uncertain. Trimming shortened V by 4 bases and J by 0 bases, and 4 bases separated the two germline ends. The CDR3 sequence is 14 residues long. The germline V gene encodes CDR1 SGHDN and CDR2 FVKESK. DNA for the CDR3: TGTGCCAGCAGCCGGAGCTCTGGGGCCAACGTCCTGACTTTC. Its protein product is CASSRSSGANVLTF.

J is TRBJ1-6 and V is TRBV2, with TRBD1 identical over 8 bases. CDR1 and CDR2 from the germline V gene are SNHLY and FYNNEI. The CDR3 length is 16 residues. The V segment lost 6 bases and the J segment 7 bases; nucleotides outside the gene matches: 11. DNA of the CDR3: TGTGCCAGCAGATCTGGACAGGGACAACGGAATTCACCCCTCCACTTT. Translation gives CASRSGQGQRNSPLHF.